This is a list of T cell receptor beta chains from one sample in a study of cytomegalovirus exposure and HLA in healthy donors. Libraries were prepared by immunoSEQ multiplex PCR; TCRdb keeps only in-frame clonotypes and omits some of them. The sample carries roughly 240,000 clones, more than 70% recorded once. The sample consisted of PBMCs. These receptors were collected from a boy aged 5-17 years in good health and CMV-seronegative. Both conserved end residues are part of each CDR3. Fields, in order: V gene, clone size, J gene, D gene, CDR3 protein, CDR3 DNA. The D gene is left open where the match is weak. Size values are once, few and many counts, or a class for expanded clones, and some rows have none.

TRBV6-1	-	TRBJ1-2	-	CASKRLSYTF	TGTGCCAGCAAACGGTTAAGCTACACCTTC
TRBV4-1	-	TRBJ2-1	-	CASSQGVGRSPYNEQFF	TGCGCCAGCAGCCAAGGGGTTGGGCGATCACCGTACAATGAGCAGTTCTTC
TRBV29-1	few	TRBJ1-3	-	CSGGLGNTIYF	TGCAGCGGGGGGCTTGGAAACACCATATATTTT
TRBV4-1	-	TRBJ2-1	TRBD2	CASSHGTSGRNEQFF	TGCGCCAGCAGCCATGGGACTAGCGGGAGAAATGAGCAGTTCTTC
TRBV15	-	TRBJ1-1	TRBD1	CATIQRGGAFEAFF	TGTGCCACCATTCAGAGAGGGGGCGCTTTTGAAGCTTTCTTT
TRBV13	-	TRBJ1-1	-	CASSLYGGYTEAFF	TGTGCCAGCAGCTTATATGGCGGGTACACTGAAGCTTTCTTT
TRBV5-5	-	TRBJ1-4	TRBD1	CASSLGTGKFGNEKLFF	TGTGCCAGCAGCTTGGGGACAGGGAAATTTGGTAATGAAAAACTGTTTTTT
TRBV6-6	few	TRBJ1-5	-	CASRADSNQPQHF	TGTGCCAGCAGGGCAGATAGCAATCAGCCCCAGCATTTT
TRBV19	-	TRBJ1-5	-	CASTERARGNQPQHF	TGTGCCAGTACTGAAAGGGCCAGGGGCAATCAGCCCCAGCATTTT
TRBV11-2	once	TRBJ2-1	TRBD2	CASSLTSGSSYNEQFF	TGTGCCAGCAGCCTGACTAGCGGGAGTTCCTACAATGAGCAGTTCTTC
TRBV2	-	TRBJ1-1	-	CASRASGPPEAFF	TGTGCCAGCAGGGCAAGTGGGCCCCCTGAAGCTTTCTTT
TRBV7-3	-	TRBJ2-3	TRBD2	CASSHRASGGLDTQYF	TGTGCCAGCAGCCACCGGGCTAGCGGGGGGTTAGATACGCAGTATTTT
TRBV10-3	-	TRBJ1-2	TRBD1	CATRRDRGQFNYGYTF	TGTGCCACTAGGCGGGACAGGGGGCAATTTAACTATGGCTACACCTTC
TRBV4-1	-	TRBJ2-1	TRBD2	CASSHRDQGLAGVPNEQFF	TGCGCCAGCAGCCACCGGGACCAGGGACTAGCGGGAGTACCCAATGAGCAGTTCTTC
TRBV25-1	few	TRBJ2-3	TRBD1	CASVGTADTQYF	TGTGCCAGCGTCGGGACAGCAGATACGCAGTATTTT